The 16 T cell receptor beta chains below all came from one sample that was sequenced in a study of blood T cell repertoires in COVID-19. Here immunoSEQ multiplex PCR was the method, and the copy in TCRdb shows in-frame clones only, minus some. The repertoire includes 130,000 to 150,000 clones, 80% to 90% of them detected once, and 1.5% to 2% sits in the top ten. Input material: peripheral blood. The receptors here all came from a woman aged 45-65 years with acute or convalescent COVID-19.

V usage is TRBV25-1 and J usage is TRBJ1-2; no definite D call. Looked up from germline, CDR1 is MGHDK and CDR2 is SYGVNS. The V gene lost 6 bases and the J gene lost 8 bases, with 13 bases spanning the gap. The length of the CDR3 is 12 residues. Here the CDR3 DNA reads TGTGCCAGCAGCCCGGGTCCCCGGGGCTACACCTTC. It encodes CASSPGPRGYTF.

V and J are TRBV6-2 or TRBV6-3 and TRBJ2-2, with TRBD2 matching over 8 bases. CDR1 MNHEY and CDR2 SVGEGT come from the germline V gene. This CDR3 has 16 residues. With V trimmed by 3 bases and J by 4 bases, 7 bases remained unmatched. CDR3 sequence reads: CASSYGAGGGTGELFF. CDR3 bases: TGTGCCAGCAGTTATGGCGCGGGGGGAGGCACCGGGGAGCTGTTTTTT.

CDR3 in amino acids: CASRGQGNTGELFF. CDR3 coding DNA: TGTGCCAGCCGGGGACAGGGGAACACCGGGGAGCTGTTTTTT. The rearrangement joins TRBV18 to TRBJ2-2, with 9 bases identical to TRBD1. V lost 8 bases and J lost 1; bases outside the gene matches: 2. Germline loops: CDR1 KGHSH, CDR2 LQKENI. There are 14 residues in the CDR3.

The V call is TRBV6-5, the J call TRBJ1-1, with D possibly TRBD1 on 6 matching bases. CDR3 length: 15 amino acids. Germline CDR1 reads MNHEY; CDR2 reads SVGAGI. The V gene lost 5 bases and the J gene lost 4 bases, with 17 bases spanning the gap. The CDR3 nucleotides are TGTGCCAGCAGTATTACAGGGCCCCAGGTCACTGAAGCTTTCTTT. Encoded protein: CASSITGPQVTEAFF.

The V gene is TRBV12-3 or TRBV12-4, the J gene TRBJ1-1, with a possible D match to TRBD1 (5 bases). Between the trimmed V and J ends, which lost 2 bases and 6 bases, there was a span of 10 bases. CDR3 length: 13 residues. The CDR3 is CASSLKPRAEAFF. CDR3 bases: TGTGCCAGCAGTTTAAAGCCCAGGGCTGAAGCTTTCTTT.

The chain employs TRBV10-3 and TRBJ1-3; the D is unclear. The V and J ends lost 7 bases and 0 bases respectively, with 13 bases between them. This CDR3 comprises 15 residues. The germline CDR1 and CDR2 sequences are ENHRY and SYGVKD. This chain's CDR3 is CAINPSLNSGNTIYF. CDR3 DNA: TGTGCCATCAACCCATCACTCAACTCTGGAAACACCATATATTTT.

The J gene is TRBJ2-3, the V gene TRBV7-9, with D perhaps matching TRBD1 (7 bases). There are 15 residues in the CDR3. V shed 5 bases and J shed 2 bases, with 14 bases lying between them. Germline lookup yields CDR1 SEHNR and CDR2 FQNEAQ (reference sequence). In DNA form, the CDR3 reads TGTGCCAGCAGCCCCCAGGGGGGATCCACAGATACGCAGTATTTT. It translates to CASSPQGGSTDTQYF.

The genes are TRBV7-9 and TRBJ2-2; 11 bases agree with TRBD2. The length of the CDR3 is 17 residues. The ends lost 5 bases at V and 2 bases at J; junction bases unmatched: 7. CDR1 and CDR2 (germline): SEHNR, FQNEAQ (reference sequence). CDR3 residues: CASSPPGLAVNTGELFF. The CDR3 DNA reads TGTGCCAGCAGCCCCCCGGGACTAGCGGTTAACACCGGGGAGCTGTTTTTT.

The CDR3 region is CASSQGDTGHTF. The CDR3, as DNA: TGTGCCAGCAGCCAAGGAGACACAGGGCACACCTTC. V usage is TRBV3-1 (or the pseudogene TRBV3-2) and J usage is TRBJ1-2, with D perhaps matching TRBD1 (6 bases). V shed 1 base and J shed 12 bases, with 12 bases lying between them. Germline-derived CDR1 and CDR2 are LGHDT and YNNKEL (reference sequence). The CDR3 totals 12 residues.

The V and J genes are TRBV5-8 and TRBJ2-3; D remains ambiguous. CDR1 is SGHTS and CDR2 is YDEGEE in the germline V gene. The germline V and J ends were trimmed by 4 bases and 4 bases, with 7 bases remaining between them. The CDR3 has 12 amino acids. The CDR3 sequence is CASSARSDTQYF. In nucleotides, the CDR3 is TGTGCCAGCAGCGCCAGGTCAGATACGCAGTATTTT.

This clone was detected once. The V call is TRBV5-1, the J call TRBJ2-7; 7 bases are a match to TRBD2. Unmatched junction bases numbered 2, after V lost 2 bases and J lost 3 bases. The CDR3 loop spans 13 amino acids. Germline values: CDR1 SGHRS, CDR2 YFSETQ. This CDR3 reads CASSFGTNYEQYF. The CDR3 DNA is TGCGCCAGCAGCTTTGGGACTAACTACGAGCAGTACTTC.

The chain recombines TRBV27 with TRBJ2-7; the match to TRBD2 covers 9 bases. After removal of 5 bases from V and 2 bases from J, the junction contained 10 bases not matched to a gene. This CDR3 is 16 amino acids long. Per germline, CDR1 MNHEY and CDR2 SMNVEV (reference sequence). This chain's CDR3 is CASSPWGSGGPYEQYF. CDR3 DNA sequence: TGTGCCAGCAGTCCTTGGGGTAGCGGGGGACCCTACGAGCAGTACTTC.

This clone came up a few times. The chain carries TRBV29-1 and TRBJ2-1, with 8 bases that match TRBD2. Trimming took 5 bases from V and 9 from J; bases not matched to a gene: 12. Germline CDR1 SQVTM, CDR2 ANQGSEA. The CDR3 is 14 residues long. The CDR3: CSVFPSGSGGEQFF. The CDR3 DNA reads TGCAGCGTTTTTCCCAGCGGGAGTGGAGGTGAGCAGTTCTTC.

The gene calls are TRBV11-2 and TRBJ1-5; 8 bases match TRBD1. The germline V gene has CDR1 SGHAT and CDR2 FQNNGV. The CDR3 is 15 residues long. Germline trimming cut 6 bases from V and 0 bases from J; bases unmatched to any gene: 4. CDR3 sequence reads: CASSGQGNSNQPQHF. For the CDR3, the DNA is TGTGCCAGCAGTGGACAGGGAAATAGCAATCAGCCCCAGCATTTT.

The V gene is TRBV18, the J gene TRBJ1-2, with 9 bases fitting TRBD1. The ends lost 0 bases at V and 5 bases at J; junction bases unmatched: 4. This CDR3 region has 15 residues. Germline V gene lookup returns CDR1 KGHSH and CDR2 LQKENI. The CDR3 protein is CASSPPSGTGYGYTF. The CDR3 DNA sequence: TGTGCCAGCTCACCACCCTCCGGGACAGGGTATGGCTACACCTTC.

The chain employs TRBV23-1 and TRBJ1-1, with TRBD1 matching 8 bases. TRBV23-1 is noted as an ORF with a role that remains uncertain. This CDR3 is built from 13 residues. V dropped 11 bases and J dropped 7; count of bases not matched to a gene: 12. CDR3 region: CAGSGQEKLEAFF. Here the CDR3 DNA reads TGCGCCGGCTCGGGACAGGAGAAACTTGAAGCTTTCTTT.